This passage covers 31 T cell receptor beta chains from one sample sequenced in a study of cytomegalovirus exposure and HLA in healthy donors. With 60 Vbeta and 13 Jbeta primers, the PCR was carried out. The table came from immunoSEQ multiplex PCR; TCRdb's copy has only in-frame clones and leaves some out. This sample has some 110,000 clones, with less than 80% found just once. The sample taken for sequencing was PBMCs. Receptor source: a woman aged 25 to 39 in good health and CMV-seronegative.

The V call is TRBV5-4, the J call TRBJ2-1; possibly TRBD2 for D (6 bases). Germline V gives CDR1 SGHNT, CDR2 YYREEE (reference sequence). The CDR3 length is 15 residues. Trimming took 0 bases from V and 7 from J, leaving 14 bases between them. The CDR3 protein is CASSLGDFVHNEQFF. The DNA for the CDR3 is TGTGCCAGCAGCTTGGGGGACTTCGTTCATAATGAGCAGTTCTTC.

V gene TRBV28 combines with J gene TRBJ1-3, with a possible D match to TRBD1 (6 bases). The CDR3 sequence is 14 residues long. Between the trimmed V and J ends, which lost 1 base and 8 bases, there was a span of 12 bases. The germline V gene encodes CDR1 MDHEN and CDR2 SYDVKM. As DNA, the CDR3 is TGTGCCAGCAGTTTATTGGGGGCAGGGGACACCATATATTTT. Its translation: CASSLLGAGDTIYF.

In DNA, the CDR3 is TGTGCCAGCAGTTTAGGGGACAGGGGCTTCTATGGCTACACCTTC. Amino acids: CASSLGDRGFYGYTF. The genes are TRBV28 and TRBJ1-2; 10 bases match TRBD1. The CDR3 has 15 residues. The germline V gene encodes CDR1 MDHEN and CDR2 SYDVKM. The ends lost 2 bases at V and 4 bases at J; junction bases unmatched: 4.

To note about this clone: The junction departs from germline at one end; a sequencing error may be responsible. J is TRBJ2-1 and V is TRBV7-7, with D possibly TRBD2 on 7 matching bases. The CDR3 totals 16 residues. Germline CDR1 SSHAT, CDR2 FNYEAQ (reference sequence). CDR3 DNA: TGTGCTAGCAGCTTAGGTTTTGCGGGGGCGACCAATGAGCAGTTCTTC. It specifies CASSLGFAGATNEQFF.

The V gene is TRBV19, the J gene TRBJ2-1; 7 bases are shared with TRBD2. The CDR3 totals 17 residues. The trim removed 3 bases at V and 4 bases at J, leaving 12 bases unmatched. Germline V CDR1 and CDR2: LNHDA, SQIVND (reference sequence). The chain's CDR3 is CASSILVSGGLYNEQFF. CDR3 DNA: TGTGCCAGTAGTATCCTGGTATCGGGAGGTCTATACAATGAGCAGTTCTTC.

As concerns this clone: At one of its ends the junction is not consistent with the germline gene, which may arise from a read error. Additional DNA sequences in this sample encode the identical CDR3. The chain has TRBV7-3 and TRBJ2-7, with 11 bases lining up with TRBD2. The CDR3 totals 16 residues. Germline values: CDR1 SGHTA, CDR2 FQGTGA. The CDR3 region has the DNA TGTGCTAGCAGCCCTCCGGGACTAGCGGATTCCTACGAGCAGTACTTC. Translated: CASSPPGLADSYEQYF.

The chain is built from TRBV4-3 and TRBJ2-2; D is unclear. Trimming pared 0 bases from V and 3 bases from J, leaving 11 bases between. The CDR3 is 16 residues long. In germline, CDR1 is LGHNA, CDR2 YSLEER. The CDR3: CASSQDPVPYTGELFF. DNA for the CDR3: TGCGCCAGCAGCCAAGATCCAGTGCCTTACACCGGGGAGCTGTTTTTT.

This clone was seen just once. This sequence joins TRBV10-3 and TRBJ1-1; D is uncertain. CDR3 length equals 13 residues. V lost 3 bases, J lost 11 bases, and 16 bases lay in between. From germline, CDR1 is ENHRY and CDR2 SYGVKD. The CDR3 DNA follows: TGTGCCATCAGTGACCGGGAATTCGGTGGGGCTTTCTTT. It yields the protein CAISDREFGGAFF.

The chain recombines TRBV6-1 with TRBJ1-1; D remains unclear. Germline lookup yields CDR1 MNHNS and CDR2 SASEGT. This CDR3 comprises 14 residues. V was cut by 0 bases and J by 2 bases, with 7 bases left in between. The chain's CDR3 is CASSEAILNTEAFF. The CDR3, as DNA: TGTGCCAGCAGTGAAGCTATCCTCAACACTGAAGCTTTCTTT.

This clone was observed a few times. The chain has TRBV10-3 and TRBJ2-3, with a tentative D call TRBD2 (7 bases). Deletions cut 4 bases from V and 10 bases from J, with 15 bases between. The CDR3 consists of 13 residues. Germline V gives CDR1 ENHRY, CDR2 SYGVKD. CDR3: CAISVGGQVAQYF. Written as DNA, the CDR3 is TGTGCCATCAGTGTGGGGGGGCAGGTTGCGCAGTATTTT.

V is TRBV29-1 and J is TRBJ1-1; no clear D. Trimming left V 4 bases short and J 0 bases short, with 12 bases between. Germline V gene data show CDR1 as SQVTM and CDR2 as ANQGSEA. This CDR3 is built from 14 residues. The CDR3 loop reads CSVVLGGMNTEAFF. DNA for the CDR3: TGCAGCGTTGTCCTCGGAGGAATGAACACTGAAGCTTTCTTT.

Here the CDR3 reads CASSNPGTGEYYGYTF. The CDR3 bases are TGTGCCAGTAGTAATCCCGGGACAGGGGAATACTATGGCTACACCTTC. This chain uses TRBV19 with TRBJ1-2; 10 nucleotides agree with TRBD1. Germline V gene data show CDR1 as LNHDA and CDR2 as SQIVND (reference sequence). Trimming took 4 bases from V and 3 from J; bases not matched to a gene: 8. This CDR3 has 16 amino acids.

J is TRBJ2-2 and V is TRBV28, with TRBD1 matching 8 bases. Germline loops: CDR1 MDHEN, CDR2 SYDVKM. The junction had 5 bases not matched to a gene; V was cut back by 8 bases and J by 0 bases. The length of the CDR3 is 15 residues. CDR3 protein: CASRKQGANTGELFF. The CDR3 bases are TGTGCCAGCCGAAAACAGGGGGCGAACACCGGGGAGCTGTTTTTT.

This chain links TRBV28 with TRBJ1-2; the D gene is possibly TRBD1 (6 bases). Trimming stripped 4 bases from V and 4 bases from J, with 16 bases between. CDR3 length equals 15 residues. Looked up from germline, CDR1 is MDHEN and CDR2 is SYDVKM. The CDR3 sequence: CASSSRYRDGYGYTF. The CDR3 DNA is TGTGCCAGCAGTTCCCGTTACAGGGACGGCTATGGCTACACCTTC.

The chain carries TRBV10-1 and TRBJ2-2; D is unclear. Trimming pared 2 bases from V and 4 bases from J, leaving 5 bases between. The germline V gene encodes CDR1 WNHNN and CDR2 SYGVQD (reference sequence). This CDR3 region has 13 residues. The CDR3 DNA reads as TGCGCCAGCAGTGAGGCTACCACCGGGGAGCTGTTTTTT. Amino acids: CASSEATTGELFF.

The V gene is TRBV2, the J gene TRBJ1-5, with D possibly matching TRBD1 (5 bases). Germline values: CDR1 SNHLY, CDR2 FYNNEI. The CDR3 contains 15 residues. V lost 0 bases, J lost 5 bases, and 11 bases lay in between. CDR3 loop: CASSEAGGADQPQHF. The CDR3, as DNA: TGTGCCAGCAGTGAAGCAGGAGGGGCCGATCAGCCCCAGCATTTT. Full variable domain (missing parts from reference TRBV2 and TRBJ1-5): EPEVTQTPSHQVTQMGQEVILRCVPISNHLYFYWYRQILGQKVEFLVSFYNNEISEKSEIFDDQFSVERPDGSNFTLKIRSTKLEDSAMYFCASSEAGGADQPQHFGDGTRLSIL.

The chain employs TRBV12-5 and TRBJ2-5; D not certain. Per the germline V gene, CDR1 is LGHNT and CDR2 is FRNRAP. This CDR3 is 13 amino acids long. The germline V and J ends were trimmed by 7 bases and 2 bases, with 11 bases remaining between them. CDR3 residues: CASARSGQETQYF. Here the CDR3 DNA reads TGTGCTAGTGCCCGGAGTGGACAAGAGACCCAGTACTTC.

The chain couples TRBV5-1 to TRBJ2-6; D not certain. Germline lookup yields CDR1 SGHRS and CDR2 YFSETQ. The CDR3 consists of 15 residues. Trimming cost V 4 bases and J 0 bases, with 8 bases left between them. CDR3 protein: CASSGGNSGANVLTF. CDR3 sequence (DNA): TGCGCCAGCAGCGGCGGCAACTCTGGGGCCAACGTCCTGACTTTC. Full variable domain (missing parts from reference TRBV5-1 and TRBJ2-6): KAGVTQTPRYLIKTRGQQVTLSCSPISGHRSVSWYQQTPGQGLQFLFEYFSETQRNKGNFPGRFSGRQFSNSRSEMNVSTLELGDSALYLCASSGGNSGANVLTFGAGSRLTVL.

The V and J genes are TRBV7-3 and TRBJ1-1; D is possibly TRBD1 (5 bases). The germline V gene has CDR1 SGHTA and CDR2 FQGTGA. The V and J ends lost 6 bases and 1 base respectively, with 12 bases between them. The CDR3 has 14 residues. CDR3 region: CASRKDRQNTEAFF. CDR3 coding DNA: TGTGCCAGCAGAAAAGACAGACAGAACACTGAAGCTTTCTTT. The whole variable domain, filled in from reference TRBV7-3 and TRBJ1-1, reads GAGVSQTPSNKVTEKGKYVELRCDPISGHTALYWYRQSLGQGPEFLIYFQGTGAADDSGLPNDRFFAVRPEGSVSTLKIQRTERGDSAVYLCASRKDRQNTEAFFGQGTRLTVV.

This clone was found once. V and J are TRBV9 and TRBJ2-5; TRBD2 might be the D (5 bases). In germline, CDR1 is SGDLS, CDR2 YYNGEE. V was clipped by 0 bases and J by 5 bases, with 8 bases between them. The length of the CDR3 is 13 residues. The CDR3: CASSVGERETQYF. In DNA, the CDR3 is TGTGCCAGCAGCGTAGGGGAGAGGGAGACCCAGTACTTC.

The table lists this clone with a few counts. The rearrangement links TRBV4-3 to TRBJ1-2, with D maybe TRBD1 (6 bases). Trimming took 4 bases from V and 3 from J, leaving 12 bases between them. CDR1 is LGHNA and CDR2 is YSLEER in the germline V gene. This CDR3 is 14 amino acids long. CDR3 residues: CASSPSAGDYGYTF. The DNA for the CDR3 is TGCGCCAGCAGCCCCAGTGCAGGGGACTATGGCTACACCTTC.

This clone has more than one count but fewer than ten. This chain uses TRBV27 with TRBJ2-3; TRBD2 agrees at 12 bases. Germline CDR1 is MNHEY and CDR2 is SMNVEV (reference sequence). CDR3 length: 17 residues. The trim removed 5 bases at V and 3 bases at J, leaving 9 bases unmatched. The CDR3 is CASSVRLAGVRTDTQYF. The CDR3, as DNA: TGTGCCAGCAGTGTCCGACTAGCGGGAGTGAGAACAGATACGCAGTATTTT.

This clone turned up a few times. The J gene is TRBJ1-1, the V gene TRBV6-5; 7 bases match TRBD1. After removal of 7 bases from V and 4 bases from J, the junction contained 6 bases not matched to a gene. The CDR3 has 13 amino acids. Germline V gene lookup returns CDR1 MNHEY and CDR2 SVGAGI. The CDR3 DNA follows: TGTGCCAGCACGAACGCAGGGGGCACTGAAGCTTTCTTT. Residues: CASTNAGGTEAFF.

This clone occurred a few times. This chain connects TRBV7-2 to TRBJ2-2; D is undetermined. CDR1 and CDR2 (germline): SGHTA, FQGNSA. This CDR3 contains 13 residues. Trimming left V 0 bases short and J 8 bases short, with 7 bases between. CDR3 sequence (DNA): TGTGCCAGCAGCTTAGCCCCCTCTGGGGAGCTGTTTTTT. Translating it yields CASSLAPSGELFF.

The chain joins TRBV5-1 to TRBJ2-2; D unclear. The CDR3 extends over 14 amino acids. V was trimmed by 1 base and J by 3 bases, leaving 7 bases between them. Looked up from germline, CDR1 is SGHRS and CDR2 is YFSETQ. The CDR3 DNA is TGCGCCAGCAGCTTGAGAACAGACACCGGGGAGCTGTTTTTT. Translated: CASSLRTDTGELFF.

This clone appeared a few times. The gene calls are TRBV6-1 and TRBJ1-5, with 8 bases matching TRBD1. CDR1 and CDR2 (germline): MNHNS, SASEGT. The CDR3 contains 15 residues. Trimming removed 1 base from V and 6 bases from J; junction bases left unmatched: 5. The CDR3 protein is CASSEEGTGGQPQHF. The DNA for the CDR3 is TGTGCCAGCAGTGAAGAAGGAACAGGGGGTCAGCCCCAGCATTTT.

The chain uses TRBV7-6 and TRBJ1-2; 8 bases are shared with TRBD1. V shed 1 base and J 2 bases; nucleotides not matched to a gene: 0. The V gene's germline CDR1 is SGHVS and CDR2 FNYEAQ. The CDR3 sequence is 14 residues long. The CDR3 DNA reads TGTGCCAGCAGCTTAGACAGGGGGAACTATGGCTACACCTTC. Its protein product is CASSLDRGNYGYTF.

The CDR3 nucleotides are TGTGCCAGCAGCTTAGTTACGGAGGGGTCGGGCGAGCAGTACTTC. As protein: CASSLVTEGSGEQYF. V and J are TRBV11-2 and TRBJ2-7, with TRBD2 as a possible D gene (6 bases). This CDR3 comprises 15 residues. The germline gives CDR1 SGHAT, CDR2 FQNNGV. V lost 1 base, J lost 6 bases, and 16 bases lay in between.

This clone was seen more than once but under ten times. This chain joins TRBV5-1 and TRBJ2-5; D is uncertain. The germline V gene has CDR1 SGHRS and CDR2 YFSETQ. The V gene lost 0 bases and the J gene lost 4 bases, with 10 bases spanning the gap. The CDR3 sequence is 14 residues long. The CDR3 sequence: CASSLGQSLETQYF. The CDR3 region has the DNA TGCGCCAGCAGCTTGGGCCAGTCTTTAGAGACCCAGTACTTC.

The gene calls are TRBV23-1 and TRBJ1-2; tentative D call: TRBD1 (6 bases). TRBV23-1 is noted as an ORF with a role that remains uncertain. Deletions cut 4 bases from V and 0 bases from J, with 15 bases between. The CDR3 is 16 residues long. The CDR3 protein is CASSPLEQGSNYGYTF. The CDR3 coding sequence is TGCGCCAGCAGTCCCCTAGAACAGGGCTCTAACTATGGCTACACCTTC.

In DNA, the CDR3 is TGTGCCACGGACCACCGGGACAGAAGTGAAAAACTGTTTTTT. Amino acids: CATDHRDRSEKLFF. The V call is TRBV6-5, the J call TRBJ1-4, with TRBD1 matching over 7 bases. Unmatched junction bases numbered 12, after V lost 10 bases and J lost 7 bases. CDR1 MNHEY and CDR2 SVGAGI come from the germline V gene. This CDR3 has 14 residues.